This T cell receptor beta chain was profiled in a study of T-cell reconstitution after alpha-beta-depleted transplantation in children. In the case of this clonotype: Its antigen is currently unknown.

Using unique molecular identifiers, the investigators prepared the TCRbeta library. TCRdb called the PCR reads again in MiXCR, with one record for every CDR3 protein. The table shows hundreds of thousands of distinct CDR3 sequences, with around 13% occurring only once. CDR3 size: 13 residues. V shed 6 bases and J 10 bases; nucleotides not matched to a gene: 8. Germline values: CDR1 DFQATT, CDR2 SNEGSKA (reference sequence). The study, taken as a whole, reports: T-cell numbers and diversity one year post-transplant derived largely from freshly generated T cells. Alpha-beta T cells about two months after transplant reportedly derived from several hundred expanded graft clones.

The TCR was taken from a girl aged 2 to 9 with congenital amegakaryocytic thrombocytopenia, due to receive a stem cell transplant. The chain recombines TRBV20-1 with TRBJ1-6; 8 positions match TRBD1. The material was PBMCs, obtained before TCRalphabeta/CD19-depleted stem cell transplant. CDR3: CSANRGWGSPLHF. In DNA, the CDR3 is TGCAGTGCCAACAGGGGGTGGGGCTCACCCCTCCACTTT.